These 19 T cell receptor beta chains came from one sample sequenced in a study of T cells in Graves' hyperthyroidism and ophthalmopathy. Amplified TCR beta CDR3 regions derived from RNA transcripts. During a first-round RT-PCR of the TCR CDR3, the HTBI primer set was used. TCRdb passed the multiplex PCR reads through MiXCR, listing each CDR3 protein once. The data contain 500,000 to 650,000 distinct CDR3 sequences, about 20% of them singletons. Specimen: blood. The receptors were sampled from a man aged 35 to 55 with Graves' ophthalmopathy.

The rearrangement joins TRBV14 to TRBJ2-7, with TRBD1 matching 11 bases. Losses at the gene ends were 3 bases for V and 4 bases for J; bases not matched to a gene: 17. The CDR3 loop spans 19 amino acids. Looked up from germline, CDR1 is SGHDN and CDR2 is FVKESK. Here the CDR3 DNA reads TGTGCCAGCAGCCACGCTGCGAACAAAAGGGACAGGGGGATTTACGAGCAGTACTTC. Amino acids: CASSHAANKRDRGIYEQYF.

The chain recombines TRBV14 with TRBJ2-7; unclear D gene. Germline assignment: CDR1 SGHDN and CDR2 FVKESK. This CDR3 comprises 15 residues. The V gene lost 0 bases and the J gene lost 6 bases, with 15 bases spanning the gap. As DNA, the CDR3 is TGTGCCAGCAGCCAAGACGGGCCGCGCCCGCTCGAGCAGTACTTC. It translates to CASSQDGPRPLEQYF.

This clonotype has at least ten counts. The V and J genes are TRBV27 and TRBJ2-1, with 7 bases lining up with TRBD2. CDR1 is MNHEY and CDR2 is SMNVEV in the germline V gene (reference sequence). Losses at the gene ends were 3 bases for V and 4 bases for J; bases not matched to a gene: 9. The CDR3 consists of 16 residues. This chain's CDR3 is CASSFGASGHYNEQFF. In nucleotides, the CDR3 is TGTGCCAGCAGTTTTGGGGCTAGCGGACATTACAATGAGCAGTTCTTC.

This clonotype was seen many times. The rearrangement uses TRBV20-1 and TRBJ2-5; 9 bases are shared with TRBD2. The CDR3 extends over 15 amino acids. Per germline, CDR1 DFQATT and CDR2 SNEGSKA (reference sequence). V trimming: 7 bases; J trimming: 0 bases; junction bases outside the gene matches: 9. The DNA of the CDR3 is TGCAGTGTAGTTAGCGGGAGATTGTACCAAGAGACCCAGTACTTC. Its translation is CSVVSGRLYQETQYF.

This clonotype occurred a few times. The rearrangement joins TRBV20-1 to TRBJ2-1; D unresolved. Trimming cost V 4 bases and J 4 bases, with 8 bases left between them. From germline, CDR1 is DFQATT and CDR2 SNEGSKA (reference sequence). The CDR3 loop spans 12 amino acids. Here the CDR3 DNA reads TGCAGTGCTACTTCCGGGTACAATGAGCAGTTCTTC. Translation gives CSATSGYNEQFF.

The V and J genes are TRBV7-2 and TRBJ2-1, with 8 positions matching TRBD1. CDR3 length equals 17 residues. V trimming: 7 bases; J trimming: 0 bases; junction bases outside the gene matches: 11. The germline V gene encodes CDR1 SGHTA and CDR2 FQGNSA. The CDR3 DNA follows: TGTGCCAGCATCTATAAGACAGGGGTCGTCTCCTACAATGAGCAGTTCTTC. It specifies CASIYKTGVVSYNEQFF.

This clonotype was found many times. V gene TRBV20-1 combines with J gene TRBJ1-5; 7 nucleotides agree with TRBD1. Germline loops: CDR1 DFQATT, CDR2 SNEGSKA (reference sequence). This CDR3 contains 16 residues. Trimming removed 2 bases from V and 4 bases from J; junction bases left unmatched: 11. CDR3 in amino acids: CSARPTSIQGNQPQHF. In nucleotides, the CDR3 is TGCAGTGCTAGACCAACATCGATACAGGGGAATCAGCCCCAGCATTTT.

Regarding this clonotype: The junction shows a germline mismatch at one end, possibly a read error. This chain connects TRBV6-1 to TRBJ2-1, with TRBD1 as a possible D gene (5 bases). Germline CDR1 is MNHNS and CDR2 is SASEGT. The CDR3 consists of 15 residues. Here the CDR3 DNA reads TGTGCCAACAGTCCAGGGAAAAGCTCCTACAATGAGCAGTTCTTC. The encoded protein is CANSPGKSSYNEQFF.

This chain joins TRBV15 and TRBJ1-2; no firm D call. Germline CDR1 reads LNHNV; CDR2 reads YYDKDF (reference sequence). This CDR3 region has 14 residues. Trimming stripped 3 bases from V and 1 base from J, with 9 bases between. The CDR3 sequence is CATSSRPNNYGYTF. The CDR3 DNA sequence: TGTGCCACCAGCAGCAGACCGAATAACTATGGCTACACCTTC.

The table lists this clonotype with many counts. The chain employs TRBV6-2 or TRBV6-3 and TRBJ2-7, with 11 nucleotides matching TRBD1. Looked up from germline, CDR1 is MNHEY and CDR2 is SVGEGT. Trimming cost V 5 bases and J 7 bases; bases outside gene matches: 7. The CDR3 runs to 14 residues. The DNA of the CDR3 is TGTGCCAGCAGTCGGGACAGGGGGTCGGATGAGCAGTACTTC. This sequence encodes CASSRDRGSDEQYF.

The table lists this clonotype with a few counts. This chain uses TRBV20-1 with TRBJ2-5; 10 bases are shared with TRBD2. CDR1 is DFQATT and CDR2 is SNEGSKA in the germline V gene (reference sequence). This CDR3 has 14 amino acids. V was clipped by 3 bases and J by 3 bases; unmatched bases: 4. This CDR3 reads CSASLGTSEETQYF. CDR3 sequence (DNA): TGCAGTGCTAGCCTCGGGACTAGCGAAGAGACCCAGTACTTC.

At least ten counts were recorded for this clonotype. The CDR3 DNA is TGTGCCAGCAGCTTAGAGGCTAGCGCCCCCTACGAGCAGTACTTC. Translation: CASSLEASAPYEQYF. The chain is built from TRBV7-2 and TRBJ2-7; TRBD2 might be the D (6 bases). Germline assignment: CDR1 SGHTA and CDR2 FQGNSA. The CDR3 is 15 amino acids. Trimming took off 1 base at V and 2 bases at J, with 12 bases between the two ends.

A single count supports this clonotype. The J gene is TRBJ1-1, the V gene TRBV6-1; D is unclear. Per the germline V gene, CDR1 is MNHNS and CDR2 is SASEGT. Trimming stripped 0 bases from V and 10 bases from J, with 0 bases between. There are 9 residues in the CDR3. CDR3 nucleotide sequence: TGTGCCAGCAGTGAAGCAGCTTTCTTT. Its translation is CASSEAAFF.

The chain is built from TRBV19 and TRBJ2-2; the D gene is possibly TRBD2 (5 bases). There are 15 residues in the CDR3. Germline V lookup: CDR1 LNHDA, CDR2 SQIVND (reference sequence). The V and J ends lost 5 bases and 0 bases respectively, with 10 bases between them. CDR3 sequence (DNA): TGTGCCAGTAGTCACGGCGGGCCGAACACCGGGGAGCTGTTTTTT. Its translation is CASSHGGPNTGELFF.

This clonotype has ten or more counts. The chain is built from TRBV27 and TRBJ2-3; no reliable D call. The V gene's germline CDR1 is MNHEY and CDR2 SMNVEV (reference sequence). V was pared by 2 bases and J by 2 bases, with 8 bases between. This CDR3 comprises 14 residues. The CDR3: CASSLIAPTDTQYF. CDR3 nucleotide sequence: TGTGCCAGCAGTTTAATAGCCCCCACAGATACGCAGTATTTT.

A word on this clonotype: One base away lies a much larger clone, so this may be a sequencing read error. The rearrangement uses TRBV30 and TRBJ2-3, with a weak D call TRBD1 (7 bases). Germline values: CDR1 GTSNPN, CDR2 SVGIG (reference sequence). The CDR3 runs to 14 residues. Here the CDR3 reads CAWARGVGTDMQYF. CDR3 DNA sequence: TGTGCCTGGGCTAGGGGGGTAGGGACAGATATGCAGTATTTT. The complete variable domain, with remaining parts taken from reference TRBV30 and TRBJ2-3, reads SQTIHQWPATLVQPVGSPLSLECTVEGTSNPNLYWYRQAAGRGLQLLFYSVGIGQISSEVPQNLSASRPQDRQFILSSKKLLLSDSGFYLCAWARGVGTDMQYFGPGTRLTVL.

The chain recombines TRBV18 with TRBJ2-5; TRBD2 matches at 7 bases. V dropped 6 bases and J dropped 4; count of bases not matched to a gene: 11. Per germline, CDR1 KGHSH and CDR2 LQKENI. The CDR3 is 15 residues long. CDR3 in amino acids: CASSRGSLSRETQYF. In nucleotides, the CDR3 is TGTGCCAGCTCGCGCGGGAGTTTAAGTCGAGAGACCCAGTACTTC.

This chain connects TRBV28 to TRBJ2-1, with 8 bases aligning to TRBD1. The CDR3 has 12 amino acids. The V and J ends lost 5 bases and 15 bases, in that order; junction bases with no gene match: 9. The germline V gene has CDR1 MDHEN and CDR2 SYDVKM. The CDR3 protein is CASSTDRGQGFF. Here the CDR3 DNA reads TGTGCCAGCAGTACCGACAGGGGCCAGGGGTTCTTC.

The chain recombines TRBV12-3 or TRBV12-4 with TRBJ1-4; D is possibly TRBD1 (5 bases). The CDR3 is 15 residues long. The germline V and J ends were trimmed by 4 bases and 0 bases, with 9 bases remaining between them. The CDR3 here is CASSWGTPTNEKLFF. CDR3 sequence (DNA): TGTGCCAGCAGTTGGGGGACTCCAACTAATGAAAAACTGTTTTTT.